The 11 T cell receptor beta chains below come from one sample, sequenced in a study of T cell responses to AZD1222 COVID-19 vaccine. Clones were read by immunoSEQ multiplex PCR, and TCRdb kept only the in-frame ones, dropping some. Among 83,000 or so clones listed, 88% were seen once. Sequences were derived from peripheral blood, sampled 28 days after the second AZD1222 dose. The receptor set was obtained from an adult who received the AZD1222 COVID-19 vaccine.

The gene calls are TRBV3-1 (or the pseudogene TRBV3-2) and TRBJ1-5; no reliable D call. The V end lost 0 bases, the J end lost 4 bases, and 10 bases lay between the germline ends. CDR3 length: 15 amino acids. Germline CDR1 and CDR2: LGHDT and YNNKEL (reference sequence). The CDR3 region is CASSQDRAVNQPQHF. Written as DNA, the CDR3 is TGTGCCAGCAGCCAAGATCGGGCGGTAAATCAGCCCCAGCATTTT.

The rearrangement uses TRBV5-1 and TRBJ2-7, with 11 bases that match TRBD2. The germline CDR1 and CDR2 sequences are SGHRS and YFSETQ. Trimming at V came to 4 bases and at J to 6 bases, leaving 3 bases not matched to a gene. CDR3 length: 13 residues. The CDR3 protein is CASSVTSGTEQYF. The CDR3 nucleotides are TGCGCCAGCAGCGTGACTAGCGGGACCGAGCAGTACTTC.

V and J are TRBV6-5 and TRBJ2-3; TRBD1 matches 9 bases. With V trimmed by 6 bases and J by 4 bases, 5 bases remained unmatched. Germline CDR1 MNHEY, CDR2 SVGAGI. The CDR3 is made up of 14 amino acids. The CDR3 loop is CASSDRGEADTQYF. CDR3 bases: TGTGCCAGCAGCGACAGGGGGGAGGCAGATACGCAGTATTTT.

The chain couples TRBV27 to TRBJ1-2, with 9 bases lining up with TRBD1. V lost 6 bases, J lost 4 bases, and 3 bases stayed unmatched. The CDR3 loop spans 13 amino acids. Germline CDR1 and CDR2: MNHEY and SMNVEV (reference sequence). This CDR3 is CASRPTGGYGYTF. The CDR3 nucleotides read TGTGCCAGCAGACCGACAGGGGGCTATGGCTACACCTTC.

CDR3 protein: CASSYLAGEYTGELFF. CDR3 nucleotide sequence: TGTGCCAGCAGCTACCTGGCGGGAGAATATACCGGGGAGCTGTTTTTT. The chain is built from TRBV7-2 and TRBJ2-2, with 7 bases lining up with TRBD2. Germline V gene data show CDR1 as SGHTA and CDR2 as FQGNSA. V trimming: 4 bases; J trimming: 5 bases; junction bases outside the gene matches: 10. This CDR3 comprises 16 residues.

The chain joins TRBV5-1 to TRBJ2-1; no definite D call. With 4 bases removed from V and 1 base from J, the gap between germline ends came to 18 bases. This CDR3 is built from 17 residues. Germline CDR1 is SGHRS and CDR2 is YFSETQ. CDR3 in DNA: TGCGCCAGCAGCCCTGGAGAAGGGAAGAGGTCCTACAATGAGCAGTTCTTC. It codes for CASSPGEGKRSYNEQFF.

This clone came up a few times. One end of the junction varies from germline; a read error may be responsible. The V and J genes are TRBV2 and TRBJ2-7; 10 nucleotides line up with TRBD2. CDR3 size: 15 residues. The germline V gene has CDR1 SNHLY and CDR2 FYNNEI. The CDR3 region is CASREEGLASLEQYF. CDR3 bases: TGTGCCAGCAGAGAAGAGGGACTAGCGTCCCTCGAGCAGTACTTC.

This rearrangement joins TRBV27 to TRBJ2-7; a weak D match, TRBD1 (6 bases). Germline V lookup: CDR1 MNHEY, CDR2 SMNVEV (reference sequence). The V end was cut by 7 bases, the J end by 0 bases, with 10 bases between. This CDR3 is built from 13 residues. CDR3 in DNA: TGTGCCAGCACCCTACAGGGCTCCTACGAGCAGTACTTC. Protein sequence: CASTLQGSYEQYF.

The chain is built from TRBV15 and TRBJ2-3; 11 positions match TRBD2. In germline, CDR1 is LNHNV, CDR2 YYDKDF (reference sequence). The junction had 6 bases not matched to a gene; V was cut back by 1 base and J by 6 bases. This CDR3 has 16 residues. The CDR3 sequence is CATSRVATSGSDTQYF. CDR3 sequence (DNA): TGTGCCACCAGCAGAGTGGCAACTAGCGGGAGTGATACGCAGTATTTT.

This clone was seen a single time. This chain connects TRBV24-1 to TRBJ2-3, with D possibly TRBD2 on 6 matching bases. This CDR3 spans 15 amino acids. Trimming stripped 9 bases from V and 3 bases from J, with 18 bases between. Germline-derived CDR1 and CDR2 are KGHDR and SFDVKD. The CDR3: CATGGTLVPTDTQYF. The CDR3 nucleotides read TGTGCCACCGGAGGGACGCTCGTTCCGACAGATACGCAGTATTTT.

The V call is TRBV2, the J call TRBJ2-1; weak D call: TRBD2 (6 bases). Germline V gene data show CDR1 as SNHLY and CDR2 as FYNNEI. Trimming stripped 3 bases from V and 2 bases from J, with 17 bases between. There are 17 residues in the CDR3. DNA for the CDR3: TGTGCCAGCAGTGATCTAGGCTCGGGAGTAACCTACAATGAGCAGTTCTTC. Translating gives CASSDLGSGVTYNEQFF.